This TCR beta chain comes out of a study of cytomegalovirus exposure and HLA in healthy donors. Study-wide results and caveats: A classifier reportedly called cytomegalovirus status with high sensitivity and specificity. Trimming of TCR beta V- and J-genes showed a link, identified in a later analysis, to a missense DCLRE1C variant.

Turning to this clone: Its cognate antigen is unknown.

The PCR ran on 60 Vbeta and 13 Jbeta primers. TCRdb's table, derived via immunoSEQ multiplex PCR, lists solely in-frame clones and lacks some. The profile shows about 150,000 clones, over 70% of them singletons. V was trimmed by 6 bases and J by 2 bases, leaving 13 bases between them. This CDR3 is 14 amino acids long. Germline V gene sequence: CDR1 MNHEY, CDR2 SVGAGI. Sequenced: PBMCs. The rearrangement links TRBV6-5 to TRBJ1-2; D possibly corresponds to TRBD1 (5 bases). The origin of this receptor is a woman in her thirties or forties in good health and CMV-seronegative. The chain's CDR3 is CASRLQDQNYGYTF. CDR3 nucleotides: TGTGCCAGCAGACTACAGGACCAAAACTATGGCTACACCTTC.